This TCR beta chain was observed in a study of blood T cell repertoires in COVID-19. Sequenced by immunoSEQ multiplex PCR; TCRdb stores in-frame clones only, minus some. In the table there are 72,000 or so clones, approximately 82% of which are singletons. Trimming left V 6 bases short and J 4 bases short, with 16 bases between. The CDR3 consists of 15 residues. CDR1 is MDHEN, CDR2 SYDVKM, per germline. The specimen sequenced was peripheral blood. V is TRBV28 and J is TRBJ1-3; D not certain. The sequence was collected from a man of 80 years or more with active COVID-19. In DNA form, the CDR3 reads TGTGCCAGCAGAACAGCCGGGAGTAGAGGAAACACCATATATTTT. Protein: CASRTAGSRGNTIYF.